This entry lists 24 T cell receptor beta chains sequenced from one sample in a study of shared clonotypes between healthy human individuals. Profiled with immunoSEQ multiplex PCR; TCRdb holds only in-frame clones, not every one. The table includes about half a million clones, over 60% detected once. The sequencing sample was made of PBMCs. Source of these receptors: a woman between 40 and 55 years old in good health. Some clones in this sample may be carry-over from other donors' samples.

The chain links TRBV7-9 to TRBJ2-7; D might be TRBD1 (5 bases). Trimming removed 8 bases from V and 4 bases from J, with 15 bases in between. The CDR3 totals 13 residues. CDR1 is SEHNR and CDR2 is FQNEAQ in the germline V gene (reference sequence). The CDR3 sequence: CASSPLGPYEQYF. CDR3 nucleotides: TGTGCCAGCTCACCATTGGGGCCTTACGAGCAGTACTTC. Filled out from reference TRBV7-9 and TRBJ2-7, the complete variable domain reads DTGVSQNPRHKITKRGQNVTFRCDPISEHNRLYWYRQTLGQGPEFLTYFQNEAQLEKSRLLSDRFSAERPKGSFSTLEIQRTEQGDSAMYLCASSPLGPYEQYFGPGTRLTVT.

The V call is TRBV29-1, the J call TRBJ2-7, with 7 bases identical to TRBD1. Per the germline V gene, CDR1 is SQVTM and CDR2 is ANQGSEA. The CDR3 runs to 15 residues. V lost 7 bases, J lost 0 bases, and 12 bases stayed unmatched. The CDR3 is CSAGKGAASSYEQYF. The CDR3 DNA sequence: TGCAGCGCTGGCAAGGGGGCAGCCAGCTCCTACGAGCAGTACTTC.

The sample holds one count of this clone. A read error is the likely source, as a far larger clone sits one nucleotide away. This chain links TRBV5-4 with TRBJ1-3; 8 nucleotides align to TRBD2. The tail of the sequence fits TRBJ2-2 better, so the J call may be wrong. Germline CDR1 reads SGHNT; CDR2 reads YYREEE (reference sequence). CDR3 length: 15 amino acids. The CDR3 nucleotides are TGTGCCAGCAGCTTGACTAGCGGGAACACCGGGGAGCTGTTTTTT. This encodes CASSLTSGNTGELFF.

In regard to this clone: The DNA is omitted, as the CDR3 cannot be located on it reliably, and the CDR3 follows TCRdb's listing. The chain couples TRBV2 to TRBJ1-1. Germline V gives CDR1 SNHLY, CDR2 FYNNEI. The CDR3 extends over 16 residues, inclusive of both ends. The CDR3 protein is CASSDSLRFGYGEAFF.

V is TRBV5-1 and J is TRBJ2-7; D is undetermined. Trimming removed 6 bases at V and 0 bases at J, with 7 bases between. CDR1 and CDR2 (germline): SGHRS, YFSETQ. The CDR3 runs 12 residues. Here the CDR3 reads CASISDSYEQYF. In DNA, the CDR3 is TGCGCCAGCATATCGGACTCCTACGAGCAGTACTTC.

The chain combines TRBV6-1 with TRBJ2-1, with unresolved D. Trimming took 2 bases from V and 8 from J, leaving 16 bases between them. The CDR3 consists of 15 residues. Germline CDR1 reads MNHNS; CDR2 reads SASEGT. The CDR3 spells CASSEQGPTFDEQFF. CDR3 nucleotide sequence: TGTGCCAGCAGTGAACAAGGGCCTACATTCGATGAGCAGTTCTTC.

The chain links TRBV6-6 to TRBJ2-1, with 9 bases aligning to TRBD2. The junction had 8 bases not matched to a gene; V was cut back by 5 bases and J by 9 bases. CDR1 and CDR2 from the germline V gene are MNHNY and SVGAGI (reference sequence). The CDR3 sequence is 14 residues long. Here the CDR3 reads CASSRLAEQGEQFF. The CDR3 DNA is TGTGCCAGCAGTAGACTAGCGGAACAGGGTGAGCAGTTCTTC.

The chain is built from TRBV19 and TRBJ1-5, with 7 bases aligning to TRBD1. The J segment lost 4 bases and the V segment lost 6 bases, leaving 9 bases of the junction unmatched. Germline CDR1 reads LNHDA; CDR2 reads SQIVND (reference sequence). This CDR3 region has 15 residues. CDR3 bases: TGTGCCAGTAGCACCACAGGGGAAGGTAATCAGCCCCAGCATTTT. Residues: CASSTTGEGNQPQHF.

This clone was detected only once. The CDR3 DNA follows: TGTGCCAGCACCCCGGGGAGCGCGCCGTTAACTTACAATGAGCAGTTCTTC. Its translation: CASTPGSAPLTYNEQFF. This chain joins TRBV16 and TRBJ2-1; TRBD2 might be the D (5 bases). Germline loops: CDR1 KGHSY, CDR2 FQNENV. The CDR3 length is 17 residues. Trimming left V 7 bases short and J 4 bases short, with 23 bases between.

The chain employs TRBV6-5 and TRBJ2-7; D gene ambiguous. Looked up from germline, CDR1 is MNHEY and CDR2 is SVGAGI. The CDR3 length is 12 residues. The V end was cut by 6 bases, the J end by 6 bases, with 12 bases between. The CDR3 spells CASSYGPVEQYF. CDR3 DNA sequence: TGTGCCAGCAGCTACGGCCCAGTCGAGCAGTACTTC.

The chain has TRBV10-3 and TRBJ2-1; 8 bases are a match to TRBD2. The trim removed 10 bases at V and 7 bases at J, leaving 15 bases unmatched. There are 15 residues in the CDR3. CDR1 and CDR2 from the germline V gene are ENHRY and SYGVKD. CDR3 in amino acids: CATGGQGLGGNEQFF. DNA for the CDR3: TGTGCCACAGGAGGTCAGGGACTAGGGGGAAATGAGCAGTTCTTC.

The genes are TRBV18 and TRBJ2-1; D is undetermined. V lost 5 bases, J lost 1 base, and 15 bases lay in between. This CDR3 has 16 amino acids. Germline CDR1 KGHSH, CDR2 LQKENI. The CDR3 DNA reads as TGTGCCAGCTCAGCCACGAGGACGTATTCCTACAATGAGCAGTTCTTC. Translated, it gives CASSATRTYSYNEQFF.

The chain recombines TRBV10-3 with TRBJ1-4; 8 nucleotides align to TRBD1. V lost 4 bases and J lost 5; bases outside the gene matches: 9. Germline CDR1 ENHRY, CDR2 SYGVKD. The CDR3 has 16 amino acids. The CDR3 DNA follows: TGTGCCATCAGTGCAAACTCCGGGACAGGAAATGAAAAACTGTTTTTT. This translates into CAISANSGTGNEKLFF.

The chain uses TRBV29-1 and TRBJ2-2; weak D call: TRBD2 (6 bases). Germline values: CDR1 SQVTM, CDR2 ANQGSEA. Trimming took off 5 bases at V and 2 bases at J, with 12 bases between the two ends. The CDR3 consists of 14 residues. CDR3 DNA sequence: TGCAGCGTTTACAGCGGGCCAAACACCGGGGAGCTGTTTTTT. It specifies CSVYSGPNTGELFF.

The gene calls are TRBV2 and TRBJ2-1; D call uncertain. This CDR3 has 12 residues. Trimming removed 4 bases at V and 4 bases at J, with 5 bases between. The germline V gene encodes CDR1 SNHLY and CDR2 FYNNEI. The CDR3 loop reads CASSALYNEQFF. Written as DNA, the CDR3 is TGTGCCAGCAGTGCCTTGTACAATGAGCAGTTCTTC.

The chain employs TRBV28 and TRBJ2-5; 9 bases fit TRBD1. The end of the DNA fits TRBJ2-7 better, so the J call may be wrong. Germline assignment: CDR1 MDHEN and CDR2 SYDVKM. This CDR3 has 15 amino acids. DNA of the CDR3: TGTGCCAGCAATCCGACAGGGGGTGAAGGCTACGAGCAGTACTTC. Encoded protein: CASNPTGGEGYEQYF.

The J gene is TRBJ2-7, the V gene TRBV7-2; D remains unclear. Germline CDR1 is SGHTA and CDR2 is FQGNSA. The CDR3 is made up of 15 amino acids. V was shortened by 6 bases and J by 1 base, with 16 bases between the two germline ends. CDR3 residues: CASSSEITLSYEQYF. The DNA of the CDR3 is TGTGCCAGCAGTTCCGAAATTACCTTATCCTACGAGCAGTACTTC.

V usage is TRBV25-1 and J usage is TRBJ1-1, with D possibly matching TRBD1 (6 bases). The V end lost 3 bases, the J end lost 4 bases, and 12 bases lay between the germline ends. The CDR3 has 14 residues. Germline-derived CDR1 and CDR2 are MGHDK and SYGVNS. In DNA, the CDR3 is TGTGCCAGCAGTGAGCCAACAGGGAGCACTGAAGCTTTCTTT. It codes for CASSEPTGSTEAFF.

CDR3 sequence: CASSISLWQGARGNQPQHF. The CDR3 DNA reads as TGTGCCAGTAGTATTAGCCTTTGGCAGGGGGCGCGGGGCAATCAGCCCCAGCATTTT. V and J are TRBV19 and TRBJ1-5; 8 nucleotides line up with TRBD1. Trimming cost V 3 bases and J 2 bases; bases outside gene matches: 15. The CDR3 runs to 19 residues. In germline, CDR1 is LNHDA, CDR2 SQIVND (reference sequence).

This sequence joins TRBV30 and TRBJ2-5; 9 bases match TRBD1. Near its end, the DNA agrees better with TRBJ2-7, so the J call may be wrong. The CDR3 is made up of 15 amino acids. Germline V lookup: CDR1 GTSNPN, CDR2 SVGIG (reference sequence). The CDR3 DNA follows: TGTGCCTGGGGAAGGGACAGGGCGAGCTCCTACGAGCAGTACTTC. It translates to CAWGRDRASSYEQYF.

This clone was detected a few times. The rearrangement joins TRBV5-1 to TRBJ2-2; 10 nucleotides line up with TRBD2. Germline V CDR1 and CDR2: SGHRS, YFSETQ. This CDR3 has 16 amino acids. With V trimmed by 3 bases and J by 4 bases, 6 bases remained unmatched. CDR3 sequence reads: CASSSPSGRSTGELFF. CDR3 DNA: TGCGCCAGCAGCTCCCCTAGCGGGAGAAGCACCGGGGAGCTGTTTTTT.

The chain employs TRBV18 and TRBJ2-7; D remains unclear. Germline V lookup: CDR1 KGHSH, CDR2 LQKENI. Trimming cost V 8 bases and J 2 bases, with 16 bases left between them. The CDR3 is 14 amino acids. For the CDR3, the DNA is TGTGCCAGCCACCCTACCGGCGAAGCCTACGAGCAGTACTTC. This gives the protein CASHPTGEAYEQYF.

The rearrangement links TRBV30 to TRBJ2-7, with D unresolved. CDR1 and CDR2 (germline): GTSNPN, SVGIG (reference sequence). Trimming stripped 1 base from V and 4 bases from J, with 8 bases between. There are 12 residues in the CDR3. CDR3 loop: CAWSDVLYEQYF. CDR3 in DNA: TGTGCCTGGAGTGACGTACTATACGAGCAGTACTTC.

V gene TRBV9 combines with J gene TRBJ2-2, with TRBD1 matching over 9 bases. The CDR3 has 15 amino acids. Germline V gene data show CDR1 as SGDLS and CDR2 as YYNGEE. V was pared by 4 bases and J by 7 bases, with 8 bases of the junction left unmatched. CDR3 protein: CASSPRTGEGGELFF. The CDR3 nucleotides are TGTGCCAGCAGCCCGAGGACAGGGGAAGGCGGGGAGCTGTTTTTT. Based on the CDR3 plus reference TRBV9 and TRBJ2-2, the full variable domain is DSGVTQTPKHLITATGQRVTLRCSPRSGDLSVYWYQQSLDQGLQFLIQYYNGEERAKGNILERFSAQQFPDLHSELNLSSLELGDSALYFCASSPRTGEGGELFFGEGSRLTVL.